These 20 T cell receptor beta chains originate from one sample sequenced in a study of cytomegalovirus exposure and HLA in healthy donors. PCR was performed using 60 Vbeta and 13 Jbeta primers. The method was immunoSEQ multiplex PCR; TCRdb's version includes in-frame clones alone and lacks a portion of them. Of 35,000 to 50,000 clones listed, approximately 47% were seen once; the top ten hold approximately 6%. The sequencing sample was made of PBMCs. The receptors derive from a man in his fifties or sixties in good health and CMV-seronegative.

The chain links TRBV14 to TRBJ2-7; 7 bases map to TRBD2. The CDR3 extends over 14 amino acids. Germline V CDR1 and CDR2: SGHDN, FVKESK. The junction had 4 bases not matched to a gene; V was cut back by 2 bases and J by 3 bases. The CDR3 protein is CASSQKRGYYEQYF. The CDR3 nucleotides are TGTGCCAGCAGCCAAAAGCGGGGCTACTACGAGCAGTACTTC.

The chain has TRBV18 and TRBJ1-1; D gene uncertain. Between the trimmed V and J ends, which lost 4 bases and 7 bases, there was a span of 16 bases. Germline V gene lookup returns CDR1 KGHSH and CDR2 LQKENI. The CDR3 runs 14 residues. The chain's CDR3 is CASSLNRQAGEAFF. The CDR3, as DNA: TGTGCCAGCTCACTGAACCGACAAGCCGGTGAAGCTTTCTTT.

This clone has more than one count but fewer than ten. The CDR3, as DNA: TGTGCCTGGAGACAGACTAACTATGGCTACACCTTC. It yields the protein CAWRQTNYGYTF. The chain recombines TRBV30 with TRBJ1-2; D gene uncertain. V lost 3 bases and J 0 bases, leaving 5 bases between the germline ends. CDR1 GTSNPN and CDR2 SVGIG come from the germline V gene (reference sequence). This CDR3 region has 12 residues.

This clone appeared a single time. The J gene is TRBJ2-7, the V gene TRBV4-3; 7 nucleotides align to TRBD1. V lost 0 bases and J lost 5; bases outside the gene matches: 7. The CDR3 covers 15 residues. Germline V gene data show CDR1 as LGHNA and CDR2 as YSLEER. The CDR3 DNA sequence: TGCGCCAGCAGCCAAGAAGGGGGCGGCCCCCACGAGCAGTACTTC. Protein sequence: CASSQEGGGPHEQYF.

Only a few counts were recorded for this clone. The CDR3 DNA is TGTGCCAGCAGTTACATCGGGAGTCGGGGTGAGCAGTTCTTC. It is translated as CASSYIGSRGEQFF. The chain is built from TRBV6-5 and TRBJ2-1; possibly TRBD2 for D (6 bases). Germline CDR1 MNHEY, CDR2 SVGAGI. The CDR3 loop spans 14 amino acids. Between the trimmed V and J ends, which lost 2 bases and 9 bases, there was a span of 14 bases.

The genes are TRBV6-5 and TRBJ1-1, with TRBD1 identical over 10 bases. Trimming at V came to 6 bases and at J to 4 bases, leaving 5 bases not matched to a gene. CDR3 size: 14 residues. CDR1 is MNHEY, CDR2 SVGAGI, per germline. This chain's CDR3 is CASSRTGGFTEAFF. The CDR3 nucleotides are TGTGCCAGCAGCAGGACAGGGGGTTTCACTGAAGCTTTCTTT.

The chain links TRBV30 to TRBJ1-2; a possible D gene is TRBD1 (5 bases). The V gene's germline CDR1 is GTSNPN and CDR2 SVGIG (reference sequence). The CDR3 has 11 residues. Between the trimmed V and J ends, which lost 3 bases and 6 bases, there was a span of 8 bases. CDR3 sequence: CAWRGGDGYTF. The DNA of the CDR3 is TGTGCCTGGAGGGGGGGTGATGGCTACACCTTC. Complete variable domain (other parts from reference TRBV30 and TRBJ1-2): SQTIHQWPATLVQPVGSPLSLECTVEGTSNPNLYWYRQAAGRGLQLLFYSVGIGQISSEVPQNLSASRPQDRQFILSSKKLLLSDSGFYLCAWRGGDGYTFGSGTRLTVV.

The chain carries TRBV2 and TRBJ2-7, with D maybe TRBD1 (6 bases). The CDR3 length is 14 residues. The ends were cut back, 2 bases at V and 2 bases at J, with 10 bases in the middle. Germline V gene data show CDR1 as SNHLY and CDR2 as FYNNEI. CDR3 coding DNA: TGTGCCAGCAGTGAACAGGGGCCCACCTACGAGCAGTACTTC. It specifies CASSEQGPTYEQYF.

There are a few counts of this clone. V and J are TRBV28 and TRBJ1-1, with D hard to call. V lost 4 bases and J 0 bases, leaving 9 bases between the germline ends. CDR1 is MDHEN and CDR2 is SYDVKM in the germline V gene. The CDR3 is 14 residues long. CDR3 sequence reads: CASSSTVMNTEAFF. In DNA form, the CDR3 reads TGTGCCAGCAGTTCGACTGTTATGAACACTGAAGCTTTCTTT.

V usage is TRBV28 and J usage is TRBJ2-7; 12 nucleotides agree with TRBD1. Germline V gene lookup returns CDR1 MDHEN and CDR2 SYDVKM. V was pared by 10 bases and J by 6 bases, with 4 bases of the junction left unmatched. The CDR3 is 12 residues long. In DNA, the CDR3 is TGTGCCACCGGGACAGGGGGCTCCGAGCAGTACTTC. This sequence encodes CATGTGGSEQYF.

This clone was detected a few times. The CDR3 is CASSLGPGSQYF. CDR3 in DNA: TGTGCCAGCAGCTTGGGGCCGGGGTCCCAGTACTTC. The chain recombines TRBV5-8 with TRBJ2-5, with TRBD2 as a possible D gene (5 bases). The CDR3 sequence is 12 residues long. V lost 0 bases and J 9 bases, leaving 9 bases between the germline ends. The germline gives CDR1 SGHTS, CDR2 YDEGEE. Full variable domain (outside the CDR3, taken from reference TRBV5-8 and TRBJ2-5): EAGVTQSPTHLIKTRGQQATLRCSPISGHTSVYWYQQALGLGLQFLLWYDEGEERNRGNFPPRFSGRQFPNYSSELNVNALELEDSALYLCASSLGPGSQYFGPGTRLLVL.

V usage is TRBV5-1 and J usage is TRBJ1-1; 7 positions agree with TRBD1. The trim removed 2 bases at V and 5 bases at J, leaving 6 bases unmatched. This CDR3 has 14 residues. The germline V gene encodes CDR1 SGHRS and CDR2 YFSETQ. CDR3 DNA sequence: TGCGCCAGCAGCTTAGACAGGGCTACGACTGAAGCTTTCTTT. Protein sequence: CASSLDRATTEAFF.

In this sample, this clone turned up a few times. CDR3 amino acids: CASSFTGQGTLAKNIQYF. The CDR3 region has the DNA TGTGCCAGCAGCTTCACGGGACAGGGGACCTTAGCCAAAAACATTCAGTACTTC. The V gene is TRBV5-4, the J gene TRBJ2-4, with 10 bases aligning to TRBD1. With V trimmed by 2 bases and J by 0 bases, 8 bases remained unmatched. The CDR3 spans 18 residues. Germline V gives CDR1 SGHNT, CDR2 YYREEE (reference sequence).

This clone was recorded only once. The V call is TRBV7-3, the J call TRBJ1-2; TRBD1 might be the D (6 bases). Between the trimmed V and J ends, which lost 8 bases and 3 bases, there was a span of 19 bases. Per germline, CDR1 SGHTA and CDR2 FQGTGA. The CDR3 runs to 15 residues. The DNA of the CDR3 is TGTGCCAGCCAGAACCGAGGACAGCTCCACTATGGCTACACCTTC. Its translation: CASQNRGQLHYGYTF.

The sample holds one count of this clone. The chain recombines TRBV11-2 with TRBJ2-1, with D perhaps TRBD1 (5 bases). Germline V lookup: CDR1 SGHAT, CDR2 FQNNGV. Trimming took 5 bases from V and 8 from J, leaving 10 bases between them. This CDR3 comprises 12 residues. The CDR3 region is CASSAGWDEQFF. The CDR3 bases are TGTGCCAGCAGCGCAGGGTGGGATGAGCAGTTCTTC. The entire variable domain, with the rest obtained from reference TRBV11-2 and TRBJ2-1, is as follows: EAGVAQSPRYKIIEKRQSVAFWCNPISGHATLYWYQQILGQGPKLLIQFQNNGVVDDSQLPKDRFSAERLKGVDSTLKIQPAKLEDSAVYLCASSAGWDEQFFGPGTRLTVL.

V and J are TRBV30 and TRBJ1-5, with D possibly being TRBD1 (5 bases). From germline, CDR1 is GTSNPN and CDR2 SVGIG (reference sequence). Trimming left V 3 bases short and J 1 base short, with 7 bases between. CDR3 length equals 13 residues. This chain's CDR3 is CAWRRGSNQPQHF. DNA of the CDR3: TGTGCCTGGAGACGGGGGAGCAATCAGCCCCAGCATTTT.

The V gene is TRBV6-5, the J gene TRBJ2-2; TRBD1 matches at 9 bases. There are 16 residues in the CDR3. V dropped 2 bases and J dropped 4; count of bases not matched to a gene: 5. From germline, CDR1 is MNHEY and CDR2 SVGAGI. The CDR3 DNA is TGTGCCAGCAGTTACCGGGACAGGGTCTCCACCGGGGAGCTGTTTTTT. This sequence encodes CASSYRDRVSTGELFF.

The rearrangement links TRBV18 to TRBJ1-2; D remains unclear. Trimming removed 2 bases at V and 7 bases at J, with 14 bases between. This CDR3 contains 14 residues. From germline, CDR1 is KGHSH and CDR2 LQKENI. CDR3 DNA: TGTGCCAGCTCACCATCGGTGCGGCTCGGTGGCTACACCTTC. Amino acids: CASSPSVRLGGYTF.

J is TRBJ1-1 and V is TRBV27; TRBD1 might be the D (5 bases). V dropped 4 bases and J dropped 5 bases, with 14 bases sitting between them. The CDR3 consists of 14 residues. Per germline, CDR1 MNHEY and CDR2 SMNVEV (reference sequence). The CDR3 DNA reads TGTGCCAGCAGTTCAATTACAGGTTTAACTGAAGCTTTCTTT. Amino acid sequence: CASSSITGLTEAFF.

CDR3 region: CASSFVQGFTEAFF. The CDR3 nucleotides read TGTGCCAGCAGCTTTGTGCAGGGGTTCACTGAAGCTTTCTTT. The chain has TRBV7-2 and TRBJ1-1; D is possibly TRBD1 (6 bases). Trimming left V 3 bases short and J 4 bases short, with 12 bases between. Per the germline V gene, CDR1 is SGHTA and CDR2 is FQGNSA. This CDR3 is built from 14 residues.